This T cell receptor beta chain emerged from a study of T cells in Graves' hyperthyroidism and ophthalmopathy (dated by TCRdb to between 2018 and 2020). With regard to the full study: Peripheral blood samples were taken at the time of initial diagnosis, prior to any treatment. The study also compared thyroid tissue and blood T-cell repertoires from a handful of Graves' hyperthyroidism patients. The 90 to 100 discovery patients were randomly divided into training and test sets at a 7:3 ratio. A discovery cohort of around 100 patients, about 40 with Graves' ophthalmopathy and roughly 59 with stable Graves' hyperthyroidism, was used to find distinguishing TCR V-J signatures. After sampling, hyperthyroidism patients received methimazole starting at 30 mg daily, and ophthalmopathy patients received high-dose intravenous methylprednisolone. TCR Vbeta CDR3 sequencing of roughly 140 peripheral blood samples (approximately 44 ophthalmopathy, around 80 hyperthyroidism and around 17 progressor patients) is reported in the paper. An independent validation cohort of about 20 hyperthyroidism patients and about 16 patients who later progressed to ophthalmopathy tested prospective prediction of ophthalmopathy.

Many counts were recorded for this clonotype. No antigen is known for it. No base quality values were provided; no much bigger clone lies one nucleotide off. Amplification of TCR beta CDR3 regions was carried out from RNA transcripts. For the first round of RT-PCR on the TCR CDR3, the HTBI primer set was used together with the Qiagen OneStep RT-PCR kit. Libraries were constructed in a second round of multiplex PCR, after which size selection and purification were carried out. Libraries were sequenced paired-end with 100 bp reads on an Illumina HiSeq2000. For the original study's pipeline: SOAPnuke was used to process the raw data, removing reads that contained adapters or uncalled bases, had a mean Phred below 15, or lacked an exact match to the constant primer or identifier. COPE v1.2.5 was used to merge the high-quality paired reads, and each unique nucleotide sequence was defined as a clonotype. MiTCR v1.1 was used to align the clonotypes against IMGT TRBV, TRBD and TRBJ reference segments. Analysis was restricted to V-J combinations with a frequency above 0.0001, which covered about 99% of repertoires. A TCS score was defined as the ratio of F50 (clonal expansion) to E x V (chaos), with BLOSUM62-based TCRdist applied between CDR3 peptides within each V-J. Welch's t-statistics and random forest reduced several hundred V-J features to 13, which were used in a naive Bayes classifier (R e1071). Using fastp at Q25 and MiXCR, TCRdb reprocessed the public reads and kept productive beta chains. CDR3 protein duplicates are merged, each entry listing the most common genes and DNA. These V and J calls rely on TCRdb rather than the paper's analysis. The sample data list a few hundred thousand distinct CDR3 sequences, and about a sixth of these were observed just once. The ten largest clones represent less than 15% of the sample.

What the research found in general, with its limitations: No statistical method was used to set the sample size in advance, and investigators knew the group allocation. Most expanded thyroid clonotypes (frequency above 0.001) were also found in blood, which suggests that blood repertoires may mirror thyroid immune responses. In validation, the model predicted progression to ophthalmopathy with 55% to 71% sensitivity and about 72% specificity, a median of 6.5 months before onset. A 13 V-J signature model separated ophthalmopathy from stable hyperthyroidism, with approximately 87% sensitivity and about 81% specificity in cross-validation and 80%/75% in testing.

Stable Graves' hyperthyroidism was defined as no progression to ophthalmopathy during 18 months of follow-up. The hyperthyroidism patients were between 18 and 65 years old and newly diagnosed, with a disease duration of less than 2 months. Any patient with an uncontrolled infection, another autoimmune disease, pregnancy or lactation was excluded. Clinical symptoms, serum thyroxine and TRAb, thyroid ultrasound, and orbital computed tomography formed the basis for the diagnoses. PBMCs were separated from roughly 10 ml of fresh peripheral blood using Ficoll-Paque density gradient centrifugation. Total RNA was extracted using Trizol reagent, and RNA quality was assessed on an Agilent 2100 Bioanalyzer. The CDR3 runs 14 amino acids, cysteine and phenylalanine included. Here the CDR3 DNA is all that survives: 42 bases in frame from base 1. Relative to germline, V is missing 0 bases and J is missing 8 bases, with 1 base of the junction outside any gene match. From a lookup of the germline V gene, CDR1 and CDR2 are SGHRS and YFSETQ.

This receptor was taken from a woman aged 18-29 years with Graves' hyperthyroidism. The rearrangement joined TRBV5-1 to TRBJ1-6; the central 8 bases match TRBD1. The material sequenced was blood. The sequenced DNA is TGCGCCAGCAGCTTGGAGACAGGGGATTCACCCCTCCACTTT. This encodes CASSLETGDSPLHF. The full variable domain, with segments outside the CDR3 supplied by the reference TRBV5-1 and TRBJ1-6 proteins, appears as KAGVTQTPRYLIKTRGQQVTLSCSPISGHRSVSWYQQTPGQGLQFLFEYFSETQRNKGNFPGRFSGRQFSNSRSEMNVSTLELGDSALYLCASSLETGDSPLHFGNGTRLTVT.